The 3 T cell receptor beta chains reported below all come from one sample, sequenced in a study of ipilimumab plus nivolumab after autologous stem cell transplantation. This table comes from immunoSEQ multiplex PCR, and its TCRdb copy is limited to in-frame clones, with some not included. The repertoire consists of 35,000 to 50,000 clones, with about 88% occurring once and the leading ten covering around 0.86%. Sequenced here: PBMCs, sampled in a trial of ipilimumab plus nivolumab as post-transplant consolidation. Every receptor here comes from a male donor with multiple myeloma.

The chain couples TRBV5-1 to TRBJ2-2, with D perhaps being TRBD1 or TRBD2 (5 bases each). The ends were cut back, 0 bases at V and 4 bases at J, with 10 bases in the middle. CDR3 size: 15 residues. Germline CDR1 reads SGHRS; CDR2 reads YFSETQ. The CDR3 region is CASSLGAGTTGELFF. The CDR3, as DNA: TGCGCCAGCAGCTTGGGTGCCGGGACCACCGGGGAGCTGTTTTTT.

This clone was observed a single time. V gene TRBV19 combines with J gene TRBJ2-7, with no clear D. This CDR3 is built from 12 residues. Trimming shortened V by 5 bases and J by 4 bases, and 9 bases separated the two germline ends. The germline V gene has CDR1 LNHDA and CDR2 SQIVND (reference sequence). The CDR3: CASSLGWYEQYF. The CDR3 region has the DNA TGTGCCAGTAGTTTAGGGTGGTACGAGCAGTACTTC. The variable domain in full, with the rest retrieved from reference TRBV19 and TRBJ2-7, is DGGITQSPKYLFRKEGQNVTLSCEQNLNHDAMYWYRQDPGQGLRLIYYSQIVNDFQKGDIAEGYSVSREKKESFPLTVTSAQKNPTAFYLCASSLGWYEQYFGPGTRLTVT.

The chain recombines TRBV19 with TRBJ1-5, with TRBD1 matching over 8 bases. The CDR3 is made up of 16 amino acids. CDR1 is LNHDA and CDR2 is SQIVND in the germline V gene (reference sequence). V dropped 4 bases and J dropped 2; count of bases not matched to a gene: 7. DNA for the CDR3: TGTGCCAGTAGTAGGCAGGGGGCGGTTGGCAATCAGCCCCAGCATTTT. Protein product: CASSRQGAVGNQPQHF.